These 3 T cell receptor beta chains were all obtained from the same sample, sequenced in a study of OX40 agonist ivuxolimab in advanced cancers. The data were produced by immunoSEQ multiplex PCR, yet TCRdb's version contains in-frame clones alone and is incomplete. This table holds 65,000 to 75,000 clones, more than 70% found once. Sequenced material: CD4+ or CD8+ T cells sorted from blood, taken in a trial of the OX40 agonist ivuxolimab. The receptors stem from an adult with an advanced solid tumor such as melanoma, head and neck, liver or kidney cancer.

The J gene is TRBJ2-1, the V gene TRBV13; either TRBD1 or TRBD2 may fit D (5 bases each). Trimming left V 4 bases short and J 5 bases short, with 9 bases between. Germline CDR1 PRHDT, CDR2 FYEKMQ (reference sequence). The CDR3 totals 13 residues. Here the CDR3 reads CASSWGTHNEQFF. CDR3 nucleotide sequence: TGTGCCAGCAGCTGGGGGACCCACAATGAGCAGTTCTTC.

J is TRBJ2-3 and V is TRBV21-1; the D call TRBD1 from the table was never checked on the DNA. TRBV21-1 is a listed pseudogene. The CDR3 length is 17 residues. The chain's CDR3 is CASSNEGDQPPADTQYF. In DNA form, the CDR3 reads TGTGCCAGCAGCAACGAGGGGGACCAGCCCCCCGCAGATACGCAGTATTTT.

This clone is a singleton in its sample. The CDR3 sequence: CASSQQVSGTATEAFF. The CDR3 DNA follows: TGCGCCAGCAGCCAACAAGTGTCGGGGACGGCCACTGAAGCTTTCTTT. The V call is TRBV4-3, the J call TRBJ1-1, with TRBD1 as a possible D gene (5 bases). The length of the CDR3 is 16 residues. Germline CDR1 LGHNA, CDR2 YSLEER. Deletions cut 2 bases from V and 4 bases from J, with 17 bases between.